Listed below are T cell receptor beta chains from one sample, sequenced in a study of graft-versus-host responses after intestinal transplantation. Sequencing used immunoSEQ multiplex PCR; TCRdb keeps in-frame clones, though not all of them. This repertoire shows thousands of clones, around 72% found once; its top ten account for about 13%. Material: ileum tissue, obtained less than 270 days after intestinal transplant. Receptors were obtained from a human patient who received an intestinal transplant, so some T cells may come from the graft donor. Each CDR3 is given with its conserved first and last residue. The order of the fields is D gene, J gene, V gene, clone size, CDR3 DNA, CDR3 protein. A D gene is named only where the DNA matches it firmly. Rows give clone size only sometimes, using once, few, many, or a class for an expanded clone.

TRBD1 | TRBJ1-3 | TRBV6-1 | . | TGTGCCAGCAGTGAGGAACCCGGGACAGAAAATCTTGGGGCTGGAAACACCATATATTTT | CASSEEPGTENLGAGNTIYF
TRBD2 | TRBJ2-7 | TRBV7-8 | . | TGTGCCAGCAGCTTAGGTGGGCTAGCGGGAGTGGCGTACTTC | CASSLGGLAGVAYF
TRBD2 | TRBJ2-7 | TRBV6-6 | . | TGTGCCAGCAGTTACGGGACTAGCGGGGGTTACGAGCAGTACTTC | CASSYGTSGGYEQYF
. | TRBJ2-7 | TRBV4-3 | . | TGCGCCAGCAGCCAAATTCTTACAGGACCCTACGAGCAGTACTTC | CASSQILTGPYEQYF
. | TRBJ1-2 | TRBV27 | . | TGTGCCAGCAGTTTATCTCCACTCGGGTTTAACTATGGCTACACCTTC | CASSLSPLGFNYGYTF
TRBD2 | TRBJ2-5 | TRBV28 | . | TGTGCCAGCAGTTCTGGGACTAGGCGGTGGACCCAGTACTTC | CASSSGTRRWTQYF
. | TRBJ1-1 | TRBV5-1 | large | TGCGCCAGCAGGGGAGATCGGAACACTGAAGCTTTCTTT | CASRGDRNTEAFF
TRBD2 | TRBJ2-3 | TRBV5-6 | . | TGTGCCAGCAGCTTGGTGACTAGCGGGGGCCCAAGCACAGATACGCAGTATTTT | CASSLVTSGGPSTDTQYF
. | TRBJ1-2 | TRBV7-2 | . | TGTGCCAGCAGCTTCAGGCTCGACGGCTATGGCTACACCTTC | CASSFRLDGYGYTF
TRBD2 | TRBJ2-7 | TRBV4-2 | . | TGTGCCAGCAGCCATAAGACTAGCGGGGGGGCCGAGCAGTACTTC | CASSHKTSGGAEQYF
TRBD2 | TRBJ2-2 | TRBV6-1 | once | TGTGCCAGCAGTGAGCTAGCGGAAACCGGGGAGCTGTTTTTT | CASSELAETGELFF
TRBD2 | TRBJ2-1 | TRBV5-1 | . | TGCGCCAGCAGCCGGTCAGCGGGAAGGGGTGATGAGCAGTTCTTC | CASSRSAGRGDEQFF
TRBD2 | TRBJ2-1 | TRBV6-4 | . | TGTGCCAGCAGTGACTCGACTAGCGGGAGCAATGAGCAGTTCTTC | CASSDSTSGSNEQFF
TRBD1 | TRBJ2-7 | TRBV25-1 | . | TGTGCCAGCGGCACAGGGGGCATGAGGGAGCAGTACTTC | CASGTGGMREQYF
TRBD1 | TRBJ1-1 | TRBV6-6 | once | TGTGCCAGCACCCTAAGACAGGGCGGCACTGAAGCTTTCTTT | CASTLRQGGTEAFF
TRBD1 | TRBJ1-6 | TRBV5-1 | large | TGCGCCAGCTCGTCCCAGGGGGCTTTGGATTCACCCCTCCACTTT | CASSSQGALDSPLHF